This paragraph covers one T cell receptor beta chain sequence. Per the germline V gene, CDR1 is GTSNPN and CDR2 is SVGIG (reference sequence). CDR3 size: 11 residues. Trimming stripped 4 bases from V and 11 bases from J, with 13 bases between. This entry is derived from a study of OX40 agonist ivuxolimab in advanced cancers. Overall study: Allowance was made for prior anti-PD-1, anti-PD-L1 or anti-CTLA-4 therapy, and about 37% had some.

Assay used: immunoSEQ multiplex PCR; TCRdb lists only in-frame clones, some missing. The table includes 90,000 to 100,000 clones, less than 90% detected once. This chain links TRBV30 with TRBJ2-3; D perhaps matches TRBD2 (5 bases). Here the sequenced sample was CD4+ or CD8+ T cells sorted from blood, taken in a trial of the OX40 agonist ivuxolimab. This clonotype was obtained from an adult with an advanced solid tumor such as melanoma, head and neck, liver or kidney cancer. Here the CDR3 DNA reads TGTGCCTGGAATCCAGGAGGACGGCAGTATTTT. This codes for CAWNPGGRQYF.